A selection of T cell receptor beta chains follows, all from one sample in a study of cytomegalovirus exposure and HLA in healthy donors. The repertoire was sequenced with immunoSEQ multiplex PCR; TCRdb's copy has only in-frame clones and lacks some. The sample shows some 82,000 clones, around 85% of them seen only once. The specimen sequenced was PBMCs. Receptor source: a woman aged 45-65 years in good health and CMV-seronegative. Each CDR3 is given with its conserved first and last residue.

>13|TRBV11-3|TRBJ2-7
CASSRTGTYEQYF
>17|TRBV5-4|TRBJ2-2
CASSLGVAGVNTGELFF
>17|TRBV5-1|TRBJ2-7
CASSPRLAGHNIYEQYF
>17|TRBV27|TRBJ2-3
CAVKIPGGLAGEDTQYF
>15|TRBV11-2|TRBJ2-7
CASRFTWESSYEQYF
>16|TRBV29-1|TRBJ2-1
CSVLMGWLAGSNEQFF
>13|TRBV2|TRBJ2-7
CASSVQSRYEQYF
>15|TRBV5-6|TRBJ2-5
CASSWGLAGQETQYF
>15|TRBV11-3|TRBJ2-5
CASSARLAAQETQYF
>14|TRBV5-1|TRBJ2-7
CASSLGTGINEQYF
>18|TRBV4-1|TRBJ2-3
CASSQDPQFLAGGDTQYF
>16|TRBV28|TRBJ2-7
CASSSPWTGKTDEQYF
>16|TRBV5-1|TRBJ1-1
CASSLTQGASNTEAFF
>14|TRBV6-5|TRBJ1-3
CASSYNTGGNTIYF
>20|TRBV27|TRBJ2-1
CASSLLLLPGRPDRVHEQFF
>13|TRBV28|NA
CASSLDKTYEQYF
>16|TRBV5-1|TRBJ2-1
CASSYSGTSGANEQFF
>14|TRBV10-2|TRBJ1-5
CASSDRGNNQPQHF